The 22 T cell receptor beta chains below were found in one sample sequenced in a study of cytomegalovirus exposure and HLA in healthy donors. This PCR relied on a set of 60 Vbeta primers and 13 Jbeta primers. Method: immunoSEQ multiplex PCR; TCRdb's copy keeps in-frame clones and lacks some. This sample carries some 89,000 clones, around 71% of them seen once, and the ten largest clones take about 8%. Sequencing input: PBMCs. All receptors derive from a man between 60 and 75 years old in good health and CMV-seronegative.

The genes are TRBV30 and TRBJ1-5; D might be TRBD1 (6 bases). This CDR3 has 15 amino acids. Germline assignment: CDR1 GTSNPN and CDR2 SVGIG (reference sequence). V lost 4 bases and J lost 4, with 17 bases in between. This CDR3 is CAWTPKGGGNQPQHF. The DNA of the CDR3 is TGTGCCTGGACCCCGAAAGGGGGAGGGAATCAGCCCCAGCATTTT.

The rearrangement uses TRBV7-2 and TRBJ2-1, with 8 bases matching TRBD1. This CDR3 has 14 residues. V trimming: 3 bases; J trimming: 3 bases; junction bases outside the gene matches: 1. Germline CDR1 is SGHTA and CDR2 is FQGNSA. CDR3: CASSFGTGYNEQFF. CDR3 coding DNA: TGTGCCAGCAGCTTTGGGACAGGCTACAATGAGCAGTTCTTC.

V gene TRBV30 combines with J gene TRBJ1-3, with 8 bases lining up with TRBD1. This CDR3 contains 19 residues. Germline V lookup: CDR1 GTSNPN, CDR2 SVGIG (reference sequence). V dropped 2 bases and J dropped 0; count of bases not matched to a gene: 15. CDR3 DNA: TGTGCCTGGAGTTCTACTCCGGGACAGGCTACCTTCTCTGGAAACACCATATATTTT. Translated: CAWSSTPGQATFSGNTIYF.

The chain employs TRBV11-1 and TRBJ2-1; no clear D gene. This CDR3 spans 14 amino acids. Trimming removed 1 base at V and 5 bases at J, with 9 bases between. Germline values: CDR1 SGHAT, CDR2 FQDESV (reference sequence). CDR3 sequence (DNA): TGTGCCAGCAGCTTAGACGCTACCGACAATGAGCAGTTCTTC. It yields the protein CASSLDATDNEQFF.

The CDR3 sequence is CASRPRSNQPQHF. The CDR3 DNA sequence: TGTGCCAGCAGACCACGGAGCAATCAGCCCCAGCATTTT. V gene TRBV6-5 combines with J gene TRBJ1-5, with D unresolved. The V gene lost 6 bases and the J gene lost 1 base, with 7 bases spanning the gap. From germline, CDR1 is MNHEY and CDR2 SVGAGI. The CDR3 is 13 amino acids.

Written as DNA, the CDR3 is TGCGCCAGCAGCCTCTCACTAAGTTCTAACTATGGCTACACCTTC. This gives the protein CASSLSLSSNYGYTF. The chain links TRBV5-1 to TRBJ1-2; D is unclear. The germline V gene has CDR1 SGHRS and CDR2 YFSETQ. Trimming pared 4 bases from V and 0 bases from J, leaving 13 bases between. The length of the CDR3 is 15 residues.

This chain links TRBV29-1 with TRBJ1-2; 9 nucleotides agree with TRBD1. The CDR3 consists of 15 residues. In germline, CDR1 is SQVTM, CDR2 ANQGSEA. The V gene end was trimmed by 4 bases and the J gene end by 7 bases; junction bases not matched to a gene: 13. CDR3 sequence: CSVVGQGGGLGGYTF. In DNA, the CDR3 is TGCAGCGTTGTGGGACAGGGAGGAGGATTAGGTGGCTACACCTTC.

This chain uses TRBV7-2 with TRBJ2-4, with 7 bases matching TRBD1. J was trimmed by 4 bases and V by 5 bases; bases with no gene match: 8. The germline V gene has CDR1 SGHTA and CDR2 FQGNSA. The CDR3 covers 15 residues. The chain's CDR3 is CASSPDRDRKNIQYF. The CDR3, as DNA: TGTGCCAGCAGCCCGGACCGGGACAGAAAAAACATTCAGTACTTC.

The V gene is TRBV5-1, the J gene TRBJ2-5; weak D call: TRBD2 (5 bases). This CDR3 has 13 amino acids. The germline CDR1 and CDR2 sequences are SGHRS and YFSETQ. Trimming took off 1 base at V and 5 bases at J, with 9 bases between the two ends. CDR3 loop: CASSLSLAETQYF. The CDR3 DNA is TGCGCCAGCAGCTTGAGTCTAGCCGAGACCCAGTACTTC. Full variable domain (rest looked up from reference TRBV5-1 and TRBJ2-5): KAGVTQTPRYLIKTRGQQVTLSCSPISGHRSVSWYQQTPGQGLQFLFEYFSETQRNKGNFPGRFSGRQFSNSRSEMNVSTLELGDSALYLCASSLSLAETQYFGPGTRLLVL.

Only a few counts were recorded for this clone. J is TRBJ2-3 and V is TRBV19; 9 positions agree with TRBD2. This CDR3 has 17 residues. Germline loops: CDR1 LNHDA, CDR2 SQIVND (reference sequence). V lost 2 bases, J lost 4 bases, and 10 bases stayed unmatched. The CDR3: CASSINLGGGASDTQYF. In DNA, the CDR3 is TGTGCCAGTAGTATAAATCTCGGCGGGGGGGCGTCAGATACGCAGTATTTT.

The chain combines TRBV9 with TRBJ2-3, with D hard to call. The CDR3 is made up of 12 amino acids. Germline CDR1 is SGDLS and CDR2 is YYNGEE. Trimming removed 2 bases from V and 5 bases from J, with 6 bases in between. In nucleotides, the CDR3 is TGTGCCAGCAGCGTTTCTAGAGATACGCAGTATTTT. Translating it yields CASSVSRDTQYF.

A few counts support this clone. The chain combines TRBV11-2 with TRBJ2-1; D perhaps matches TRBD2 (6 bases). Trimming pared 5 bases from V and 5 bases from J, leaving 22 bases between. The CDR3 is 17 residues long. Germline assignment: CDR1 SGHAT and CDR2 FQNNGV. CDR3 region: CASSAPIWGVSHNEQFF. For the CDR3, the DNA is TGTGCCAGCAGCGCCCCAATCTGGGGGGTATCACACAATGAGCAGTTCTTC.

This clone was seen once. The chain uses TRBV4-3 and TRBJ1-3, with unresolved D. V dropped 1 base and J dropped 0 bases, with 13 bases sitting between them. The CDR3 covers 17 residues. CDR1 LGHNA and CDR2 YSLEER come from the germline V gene. The CDR3 DNA reads TGCGCCAGCAGCCAAGTGGGAGGGATCTACTCTGGAAACACCATATATTTT. It specifies CASSQVGGIYSGNTIYF.

The chain combines TRBV19 with TRBJ2-2, with 9 bases identical to TRBD2. CDR3 length equals 17 residues. With 5 bases clipped from V and 6 bases from J, the junction kept 13 bases outside the gene matches. In germline, CDR1 is LNHDA, CDR2 SQIVND (reference sequence). CDR3 sequence reads: CASSPPPLAGVPGELFF. Written as DNA, the CDR3 is TGTGCCAGTAGTCCCCCCCCTTTAGCGGGAGTTCCCGGGGAGCTGTTTTTT.

This sequence joins TRBV7-9 and TRBJ1-2, with a tentative D call TRBD1 (6 bases). Germline CDR1 is SEHNR and CDR2 is FQNEAQ (reference sequence). The CDR3 has 17 residues. Trimming stripped 7 bases from V and 0 bases from J, with 21 bases between. The CDR3 bases are TGTGCCAGCACCTATCCCGGTGGGGGGGCCTCTAACTATGGCTACACCTTC. Protein: CASTYPGGGASNYGYTF.

The chain recombines TRBV30 with TRBJ2-1, with a tentative D call TRBD1 (5 bases). The CDR3 has 12 amino acids. Germline V CDR1 and CDR2: GTSNPN, SVGIG (reference sequence). Trimming pared 3 bases from V and 7 bases from J, leaving 10 bases between. The CDR3 sequence: CAWRNQGNEQFF. CDR3 coding DNA: TGTGCCTGGAGAAACCAGGGAAATGAGCAGTTCTTC.

The rearrangement links TRBV19 to TRBJ1-1; D is undetermined. V shed 1 base and J shed 4 bases, with 13 bases lying between them. This CDR3 has 15 amino acids. Looked up from germline, CDR1 is LNHDA and CDR2 is SQIVND (reference sequence). CDR3 loop: CASSIVDEPGTEAFF. DNA of the CDR3: TGTGCCAGTAGTATAGTTGACGAACCGGGCACTGAAGCTTTCTTT. The full variable domain, its missing parts supplied by reference TRBV19 and TRBJ1-1, is DGGITQSPKYLFRKEGQNVTLSCEQNLNHDAMYWYRQDPGQGLRLIYYSQIVNDFQKGDIAEGYSVSREKKESFPLTVTSAQKNPTAFYLCASSIVDEPGTEAFFGQGTRLTVV.

The chain has TRBV10-3 and TRBJ1-4; D is ambiguous. The length of the CDR3 is 13 residues. CDR1 and CDR2 from the germline V gene are ENHRY and SYGVKD. The V and J ends lost 2 bases and 8 bases respectively, with 9 bases between them. The DNA for the CDR3 is TGTGCCATCAGTGAGGGCCCCGGGGAAAAACTGTTTTTT. This sequence encodes CAISEGPGEKLFF.

This clone was picked up one time. The gene calls are TRBV11-2 and TRBJ2-7, with D maybe TRBD2 (6 bases). The CDR3 has 13 amino acids. The ends were cut back, 5 bases at V and 9 bases at J, with 17 bases in the middle. Germline V CDR1 and CDR2: SGHAT, FQNNGV. CDR3: CASSLSTGDWQYF. CDR3 in DNA: TGTGCCAGCAGCCTTAGTACGGGGGATTGGCAGTACTTC.

CDR3 region: CASSLRWRDQETQYF. As DNA, the CDR3 is TGTGCCAGCAGCTTACGGTGGAGAGACCAAGAGACCCAGTACTTC. The chain couples TRBV11-2 to TRBJ2-5; D ambiguous. The CDR3 consists of 15 residues. Deletions cut 2 bases from V and 0 bases from J, with 10 bases between. The V gene's germline CDR1 is SGHAT and CDR2 FQNNGV.

The chain joins TRBV10-3 to TRBJ1-5; 7 bases line up with TRBD1. The CDR3 consists of 14 residues. The germline V gene encodes CDR1 ENHRY and CDR2 SYGVKD. V lost 4 bases, J lost 7 bases, and 7 bases stayed unmatched. The CDR3 here is CAISVEAGGQPQHF. The CDR3 region has the DNA TGTGCCATCAGTGTTGAGGCAGGGGGACAGCCCCAGCATTTT.

V gene TRBV12-5 combines with J gene TRBJ1-6; the D is unclear. V lost 2 bases to trimming and J lost 10 bases, with 12 bases between them. This CDR3 contains 14 residues. Germline-derived CDR1 and CDR2 are LGHNT and FRNRAP. This chain's CDR3 is CASGLTNFGSPLHF. DNA for the CDR3: TGTGCTAGTGGTTTGACTAACTTTGGGTCACCCCTCCACTTT.